These T cell receptor beta chains were read from a single sample in a study of T cells in Graves' hyperthyroidism and ophthalmopathy. MiXCR, applied by TCRdb to the multiplex PCR reads, yields one record per CDR3 protein. The sample gives 700,000 or so distinct CDR3 sequences, 16% of which show up once; around 8.1% is in the top ten. Sequencing was done on a sample of blood. The receptors come from a man in his late teens or twenties with Graves' hyperthyroidism. CDR3s include the opening cysteine and the closing phenylalanine or tryptophan. Each record gives: clone size, V gene, J gene, D gene, CDR3 DNA, CDR3 protein. A D gene is named only where the DNA matches it firmly. Clone size appears in some rows only: once, few, many, or a class for an expanded clone.

size: many
V: TRBV7-2
J: TRBJ2-1
D: TRBD2
DNA: TGTGCCAGCAGCACCGGGACTACCTACAATGAGCAGTTCTTC
CDR3: CASSTGTTYNEQFF

size: -
V: TRBV28
J: TRBJ1-6
D: -
DNA: TGTGCCAGCAGTTCCCTGGGGGGGTATAATTCACCCCTCCACTTT
CDR3: CASSSLGGYNSPLHF

size: many
V: TRBV12-3/TRBV12-4
J: TRBJ1-5
D: TRBD1
DNA: TGTGCCAGCAGTGACAGGGGGACAAGCAGCAATCAGCCCCAGCATTTT
CDR3: CASSDRGTSSNQPQHF

size: few
V: TRBV5-1
J: TRBJ2-1
D: TRBD2
DNA: TGCGCCAGCAGCTTACGGTCACTAGCGGAGGAGCAGTTCTTC
CDR3: CASSLRSLAEEQFF

size: many
V: TRBV6-1
J: TRBJ2-7
D: -
DNA: TGTGCCAGCAGTGCGGGCTTGAGCTCCTACGAGCAGTACTTC
CDR3: CASSAGLSSYEQYF

size: once
V: TRBV29-1
J: TRBJ2-1
D: -
DNA: TGCAGCGTTCCCCCCTTGTCCGGGCCCTACAATGAGCAGTTCTTC
CDR3: CSVPPLSGPYNEQFF

size: -
V: TRBV2
J: TRBJ1-2
D: -
DNA: TGTGCCAGCATGGGGCCGTTCGGGGGCTACACCTTC
CDR3: CASMGPFGGYTF

size: -
V: TRBV18
J: TRBJ1-1
D: -
DNA: TGTGCCAGCTCACAGGGTATTCGGAACACTGAAGCTTTCTTT
CDR3: CASSQGIRNTEAFF

size: -
V: TRBV24-1
J: TRBJ1-2
D: TRBD1
DNA: TGTGCCACCAGTGAAACACAGGGGGATCAGGATGGCTACACCTTC
CDR3: CATSETQGDQDGYTF

size: many
V: TRBV27
J: TRBJ2-7
D: -
DNA: TGTGCCAGCAGTCCGCCAGGTGCCTGGGGGCAGTACTTC
CDR3: CASSPPGAWGQYF

size: many
V: TRBV28
J: TRBJ2-5
D: -
DNA: TGTGCCAGCAGAAATTATGAGGGCTCGACACAAGAGACCCAGTACTTC
CDR3: CASRNYEGSTQETQYF

size: many
V: TRBV20-1
J: TRBJ1-1
D: -
DNA: TGCAGTGCTAGAGTGGGAGGGACGGCCACTGAAGCTTTCTTT
CDR3: CSARVGGTATEAFF

size: -
V: TRBV20-1
J: TRBJ2-1
D: TRBD2
DNA: TGCAGTGCAAAGACTAGCGGGAGGGCCTTTTTCAATGAGCAGTTCTTC
CDR3: CSAKTSGRAFFNEQFF

size: many
V: TRBV27
J: TRBJ2-7
D: TRBD1
DNA: TGTGCCAGCAGGGGACAGGGTAGTAGAGTGCAGTACTTC
CDR3: CASRGQGSRVQYF

size: -
V: TRBV2
J: TRBJ1-2
D: -
DNA: TGTGCCAGCAGAGGGACGGCCCAGGACTATGGCTACACCTTC
CDR3: CASRGTAQDYGYTF

size: few
V: TRBV5-1
J: TRBJ2-1
D: -
DNA: TGCGCCAGCAGCTTGGACTGGCAGATCTCCTACAATGAGCAGTTCTTC
CDR3: CASSLDWQISYNEQFF

size: -
V: TRBV15
J: TRBJ2-4
D: -
DNA: TGTGCCACCAGCTTAGCAGGGGGGAACATTCAGTACTTC
CDR3: CATSLAGGNIQYF

size: few
V: TRBV7-2
J: TRBJ2-2
D: TRBD2
DNA: TGTGCCAGCAGCTCTCCCCGCGGTAGCGGGAACCGCGGGGAGCTGTTTTTT
CDR3: CASSSPRGSGNRGELFF

size: -
V: TRBV25-1
J: TRBJ2-3
D: -
DNA: TGTGCCAGCATTGTATCCGCCCCGGATACGCAGTATTTT
CDR3: CASIVSAPDTQYF

size: many
V: TRBV9
J: TRBJ2-7
D: TRBD2
DNA: TGTGCCAGCAGTCCCGGGACTAGCGGTACCTACGAGCAGTACTTC
CDR3: CASSPGTSGTYEQYF

size: few
V: TRBV27
J: TRBJ2-7
D: -
DNA: TGTGCCAGCAGTTTAACCTTGGGCGGGGCGAGCTCCTACGAGCAGTACTTC
CDR3: CASSLTLGGASSYEQYF

size: -
V: TRBV4-1
J: TRBJ2-1
D: TRBD1
DNA: TGCGCCAGCAGCCTGTCGGAGGGACAGGGATTCAATGAGCAGTTCTTC
CDR3: CASSLSEGQGFNEQFF

size: few
V: TRBV20-1
J: TRBJ1-2
D: -
DNA: TGCAGTGCTCCCAGGACATTCAACTATGGCTACACCTTC
CDR3: CSAPRTFNYGYTF

size: -
V: TRBV4-1
J: TRBJ2-2
D: -
DNA: TGCGCCAGCAGCCAAGTTATAATGTCTTCCGGGGAGCTGTTTTTT
CDR3: CASSQVIMSSGELFF

size: many
V: TRBV30
J: TRBJ1-1
D: -
DNA: TGTGCCTGGATCCGCGGGCAGGGTCGGGGCGTTCTCTTGAACACTGAAGCTTTCTTT
CDR3: CAWIRGQGRGVLLNTEAFF

size: many
V: TRBV6-2/TRBV6-3
J: TRBJ2-1
D: TRBD2
DNA: TGTGCCAGCACCACAGGGACTAGCGGATACAATGAGCAGTTCTTC
CDR3: CASTTGTSGYNEQFF

size: -
V: TRBV7-3
J: TRBJ2-5
D: -
DNA: TGTGCCAGCAGCCTAGGGCCAGGGAAGGGCGAGACCCAGTACTTC
CDR3: CASSLGPGKGETQYF

size: many
V: TRBV3-1
J: TRBJ2-7
D: -
DNA: TGTGCCAGCAGCCATTCCGGCCCCTACGAGCAGTACTTC
CDR3: CASSHSGPYEQYF

size: -
V: TRBV20-1
J: TRBJ2-7
D: -
DNA: TGCAGTGCTAGACTCCCTGGCAGGGGGGCCTACGAGCAGTACTTC
CDR3: CSARLPGRGAYEQYF

size: few
V: TRBV20-1
J: TRBJ2-7
D: -
DNA: TGCAGTGCTAGTCTGGGGCTCGAGCAGTACTTC
CDR3: CSASLGLEQYF

size: many
V: TRBV7-9
J: TRBJ2-1
D: -
DNA: TGTGCCAGCAGCGTCCGGCAAGTCAATGAGCAGTTCTTC
CDR3: CASSVRQVNEQFF

size: many
V: TRBV29-1
J: TRBJ2-1
D: -
DNA: TGCAGCGTTGAGGTTAGCGCGGTTAATGAGCAGTTCTTC
CDR3: CSVEVSAVNEQFF

size: -
V: TRBV6-2/TRBV6-3
J: TRBJ2-7
D: TRBD1
DNA: TGTGCCAGCAGTTACTCACAGGGGATTCCCTACGAGCAGTACTTC
CDR3: CASSYSQGIPYEQYF

size: few
V: TRBV10-1
J: TRBJ2-1
D: TRBD2
DNA: TGTGCCAGTAGTAGAGCGGGAGGGACCTACAATGAGCAGTTCTTC
CDR3: CASSRAGGTYNEQFF

size: many
V: TRBV28
J: TRBJ2-7
D: -
DNA: TGTGCCAGCAGTGCCCCAGGGGCAGACTACGAGCAGTACTTC
CDR3: CASSAPGADYEQYF

size: -
V: TRBV12-3/TRBV12-4
J: TRBJ2-5
D: TRBD2
DNA: TGTGCCAGCAGTTTAGCGGGAGGGGGACTAGCGGTAACAGAGACCCAGTACTTC
CDR3: CASSLAGGGLAVTETQYF